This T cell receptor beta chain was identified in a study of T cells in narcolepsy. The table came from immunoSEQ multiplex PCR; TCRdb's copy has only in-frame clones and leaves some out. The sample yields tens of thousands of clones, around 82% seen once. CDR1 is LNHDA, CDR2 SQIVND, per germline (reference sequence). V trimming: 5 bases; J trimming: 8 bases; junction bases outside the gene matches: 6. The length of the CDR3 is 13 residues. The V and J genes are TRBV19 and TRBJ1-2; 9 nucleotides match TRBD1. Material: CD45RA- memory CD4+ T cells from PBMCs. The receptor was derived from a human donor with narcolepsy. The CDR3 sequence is CASSLGTGNGYTF. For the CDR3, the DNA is TGTGCCAGTAGTCTCGGGACAGGGAACGGCTACACCTTC.